Below, 13 T cell receptor beta chains from the same sample are listed, as sequenced in a study of T and B cells in COVID-19 patients. BIOMED2 TRB-A/B primer pools were used in multiplex TRB PCR. TCRdb fed the multiplex PCR reads into MiXCR, producing one record per CDR3 protein. This sample carries about 2,300 distinct CDR3 sequences, about 25% of them seen once, and the ten largest clones take around 36%. Each TRB amplification used 250-500 ng of genomic DNA from blood. Material for sequencing was blood. These receptors were collected from a human donor with active COVID-19.

By share of the sample, this clonotype is medium-sized. J is TRBJ2-3 and V is TRBV27; TRBD2 might be the D (5 bases). Trimming shortened V by 6 bases and J by 0 bases, and 13 bases separated the two germline ends. CDR1 is MNHEY and CDR2 is SMNVEV in the germline V gene (reference sequence). This CDR3 is built from 15 residues. The DNA for the CDR3 is TGTGCCAGCAGCCAATCACTAGTTAGCACAGATACGCAGTATTTT. Encoded protein: CASSQSLVSTDTQYF.

This clonotype was counted a few times. The chain combines TRBV12-3 or TRBV12-4 with TRBJ1-1; 8 bases align to TRBD1. The CDR3 spans 16 residues. Unmatched junction bases numbered 9, after V lost 2 bases and J lost 4 bases. In DNA form, the CDR3 reads TGTGCCAGCAGTTTATCGGCAGGGGGCGCGGGCACTGAAGCTTTCTTT. It specifies CASSLSAGGAGTEAFF.

By share, this clonotype counts as medium-sized. V usage is TRBV5-4 and J usage is TRBJ2-3; D is uncertain. Germline-derived CDR1 and CDR2 are SGHNT and YYREEE (reference sequence). Trimming removed 4 bases at V and 2 bases at J, with 14 bases between. CDR3 length equals 15 residues. The CDR3 nucleotides read TGTGCCAGCAGCCCTCCGCCGGGTTACACAGATACGCAGTATTTT. It specifies CASSPPPGYTDTQYF. Variable domain in full (rest from reference TRBV5-4 and TRBJ2-3): ETGVTQSPTHLIKTRGQQVTLRCSSQSGHNTVSWYQQALGQGPQFIFQYYREEENGRGNFPPRFSGLQFPNYSSELNVNALELDDSALYLCASSPPPGYTDTQYFGPGTRLTVL.

This clonotype is medium-sized (0.01 to 0.1%) in the sample. This sequence joins TRBV6-1 and TRBJ2-5, with 9 bases identical to TRBD1. Unmatched junction bases numbered 13, after V lost 10 bases and J lost 4 bases. Germline CDR1 reads MNHNS; CDR2 reads SASEGT. This CDR3 region has 15 residues. The DNA of the CDR3 is TGTGCCACCCGCCCCCGGGACAGGGTAGGAGAGACCCAGTACTTC. It specifies CATRPRDRVGETQYF.

The V and J genes are TRBV20-1 and TRBJ2-7; D is uncertain. The CDR3 sequence is 13 residues long. V lost 5 bases, J lost 0 bases, and 11 bases lay in between. Germline V gives CDR1 DFQATT, CDR2 SNEGSKA (reference sequence). As DNA, the CDR3 is TGCAGTGCTCCAGACCCATACTCCTACGAGCAGTACTTC. It translates to CSAPDPYSYEQYF.

The rearrangement uses TRBV29-1 and TRBJ2-7; 10 bases align to TRBD1. This CDR3 region has 13 residues. Looked up from germline, CDR1 is SQVTM and CDR2 is ANQGSEA. V shed 7 bases and J 2 bases; nucleotides not matched to a gene: 5. This CDR3 reads CSEPGQGTYEQYF. Here the CDR3 DNA reads TGCAGCGAACCGGGACAGGGGACCTACGAGCAGTACTTC.

This clonotype was counted a single time. The CDR3 protein is CASHGGGSSYNSPLHF. The CDR3 DNA sequence: TGTGCCAGCCACGGAGGAGGTAGCTCCTATAATTCACCCCTCCACTTT. The rearrangement links TRBV28 to TRBJ1-6; D remains ambiguous. Germline values: CDR1 MDHEN, CDR2 SYDVKM. There are 16 residues in the CDR3. Trimming removed 8 bases at V and 0 bases at J, with 14 bases between.

In this sample, this clonotype is medium-sized. The V call is TRBV12-3 or TRBV12-4, the J call TRBJ2-2; D unclear. The CDR3 spans 15 residues. V lost 3 bases and J lost 1, with 9 bases in between. The DNA of the CDR3 is TGTGCCAGCAGTTTTGATTGGGGGAACACCGGGGAGCTGTTTTTT. Its translation is CASSFDWGNTGELFF.

The chain joins TRBV7-2 to TRBJ2-6; either TRBD1 or TRBD2 may supply D (5 bases each). The germline gives CDR1 SGHTA, CDR2 FQGNSA. The V and J ends lost 8 bases and 0 bases respectively, with 8 bases between them. CDR3 size: 14 residues. CDR3 sequence (DNA): TGTGCCAGCCGGGACCCCTCTGGGGCCAACGTCCTGACTTTC. Translation gives CASRDPSGANVLTF. Together with reference TRBV7-2 and TRBJ2-6, the CDR3 gives the full variable domain: GAGVSQSPSNKVTEKGKDVELRCDPISGHTALYWYRQSLGQGLEFLIYFQGNSAPDKSGLPSDRFSAERTGGSVSTLTIQRTQQEDSAVYLCASRDPSGANVLTFGAGSRLTVL.

The chain couples TRBV21-1 to TRBJ2-4; the table's D call, TRBD2, has no DNA check behind it. TRBV21-1 is designated a pseudogene. The CDR3 length is 14 residues. The DNA of the CDR3 is TGTGCCAGCAGCAAAGGGGTAGTCGTGAGCATTCAGTACTTC. It yields the protein CASSKGVVVSIQYF.

By sample fraction, this clonotype is medium-sized (0.01 to 0.1%). The rearrangement links TRBV18 to TRBJ2-5, with D tentatively TRBD1 (5 bases). Trimming took off 4 bases at V and 1 base at J, with 10 bases between the two ends. CDR1 and CDR2 (germline): KGHSH, LQKENI. There are 14 residues in the CDR3. CDR3 sequence: CASSRDRLQETQYF. The CDR3 DNA reads TGTGCCAGCTCACGAGACAGACTCCAAGAGACCCAGTACTTC.

By share, this clonotype counts as large (0.1 to 1%). The rearrangement links TRBV19 to TRBJ2-3; D gene unclear. CDR1 is LNHDA and CDR2 is SQIVND in the germline V gene (reference sequence). This CDR3 spans 11 amino acids. Trimming pared 8 bases from V and 3 bases from J, leaving 6 bases between. The CDR3 region has the DNA TGTGCCAGTGCGCATACAGATACGCAGTATTTT. Its translation: CASAHTDTQYF.

This chain links TRBV24-1 with TRBJ2-7; TRBD2 matches 11 bases. The CDR3 has 13 amino acids. V was pared by 7 bases and J by 5 bases, with 3 bases of the junction left unmatched. Germline values: CDR1 KGHDR, CDR2 SFDVKD. CDR3 loop: CATRTSGTNEQYF. As DNA, the CDR3 is TGTGCCACCAGGACTAGCGGGACAAACGAGCAGTACTTC.